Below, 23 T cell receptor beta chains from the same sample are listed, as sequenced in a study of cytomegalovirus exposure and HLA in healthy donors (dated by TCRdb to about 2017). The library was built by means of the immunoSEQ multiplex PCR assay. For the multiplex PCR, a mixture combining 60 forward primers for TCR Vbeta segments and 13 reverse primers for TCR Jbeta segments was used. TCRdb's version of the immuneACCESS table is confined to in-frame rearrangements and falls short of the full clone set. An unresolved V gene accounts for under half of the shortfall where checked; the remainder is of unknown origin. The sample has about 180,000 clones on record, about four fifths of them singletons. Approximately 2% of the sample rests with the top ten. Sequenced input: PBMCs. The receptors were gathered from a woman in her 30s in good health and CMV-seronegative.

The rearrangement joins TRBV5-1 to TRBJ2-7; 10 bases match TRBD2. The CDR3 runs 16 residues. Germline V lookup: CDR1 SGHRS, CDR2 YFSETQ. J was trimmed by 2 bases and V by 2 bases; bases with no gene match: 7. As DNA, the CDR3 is TGCGCCAGCAGCTTCCTTACTAGCGGGGAGCCCTACGAGCAGTACTTC. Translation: CASSFLTSGEPYEQYF.

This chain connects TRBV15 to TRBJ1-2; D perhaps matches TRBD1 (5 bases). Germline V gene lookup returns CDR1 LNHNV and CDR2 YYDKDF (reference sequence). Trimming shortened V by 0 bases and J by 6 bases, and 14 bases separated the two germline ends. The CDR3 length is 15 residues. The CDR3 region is CATSRDKGQFHGYTF. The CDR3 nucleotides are TGTGCCACCAGCAGAGATAAGGGGCAATTCCATGGCTACACCTTC.

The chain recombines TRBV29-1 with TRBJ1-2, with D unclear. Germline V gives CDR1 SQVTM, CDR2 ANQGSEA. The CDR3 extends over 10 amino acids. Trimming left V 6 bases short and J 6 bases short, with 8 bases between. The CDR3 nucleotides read TGCAGCGTCCTCGGGGATGGCTACACCTTC. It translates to CSVLGDGYTF.

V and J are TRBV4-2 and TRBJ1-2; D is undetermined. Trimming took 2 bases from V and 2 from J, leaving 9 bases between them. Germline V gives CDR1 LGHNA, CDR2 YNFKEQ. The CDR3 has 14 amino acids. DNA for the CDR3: TGTGCCAGCAGCCAATCCCTAACCAACTATGGCTACACCTTC. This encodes CASSQSLTNYGYTF.

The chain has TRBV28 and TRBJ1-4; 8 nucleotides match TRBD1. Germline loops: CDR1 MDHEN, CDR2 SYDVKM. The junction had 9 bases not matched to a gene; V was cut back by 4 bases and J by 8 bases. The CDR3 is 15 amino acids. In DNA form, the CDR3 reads TGTGCCAGCAGTTCCCTCGGACAGGGAGAAGAAAAACTGTTTTTT. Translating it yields CASSSLGQGEEKLFF.

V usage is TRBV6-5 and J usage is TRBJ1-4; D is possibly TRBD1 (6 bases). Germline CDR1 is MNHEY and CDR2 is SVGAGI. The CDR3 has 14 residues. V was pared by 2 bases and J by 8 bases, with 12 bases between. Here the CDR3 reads CASSYEGGGEKLFF. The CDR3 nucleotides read TGTGCCAGCAGTTACGAAGGGGGTGGAGAAAAACTGTTTTTT.

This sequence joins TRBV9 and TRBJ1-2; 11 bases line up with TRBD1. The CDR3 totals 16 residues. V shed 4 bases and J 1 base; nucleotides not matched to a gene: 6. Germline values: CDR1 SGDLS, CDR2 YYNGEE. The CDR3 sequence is CASSSRDRGFNYGYTF. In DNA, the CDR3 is TGTGCCAGCAGCTCCCGGGACAGGGGGTTTAACTATGGCTACACCTTC.

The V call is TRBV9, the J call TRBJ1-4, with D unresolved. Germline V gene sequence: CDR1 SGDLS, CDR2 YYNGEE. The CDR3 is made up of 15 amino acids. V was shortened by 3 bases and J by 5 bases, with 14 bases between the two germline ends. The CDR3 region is CASSGESEMNEKLFF. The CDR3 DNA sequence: TGTGCCAGCAGCGGCGAGAGCGAGATGAATGAAAAACTGTTTTTT. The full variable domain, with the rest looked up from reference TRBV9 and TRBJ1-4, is DSGVTQTPKHLITATGQRVTLRCSPRSGDLSVYWYQQSLDQGLQFLIQYYNGEERAKGNILERFSAQQFPDLHSELNLSSLELGDSALYFCASSGESEMNEKLFFGSGTQLSVL.

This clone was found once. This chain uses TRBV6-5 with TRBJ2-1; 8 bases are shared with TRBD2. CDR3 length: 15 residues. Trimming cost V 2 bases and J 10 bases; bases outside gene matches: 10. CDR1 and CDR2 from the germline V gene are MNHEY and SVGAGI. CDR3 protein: CASSYGGAGGYEQFF. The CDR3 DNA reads TGTGCCAGCAGTTACGGGGGGGCGGGGGGTTACGAGCAGTTCTTC.

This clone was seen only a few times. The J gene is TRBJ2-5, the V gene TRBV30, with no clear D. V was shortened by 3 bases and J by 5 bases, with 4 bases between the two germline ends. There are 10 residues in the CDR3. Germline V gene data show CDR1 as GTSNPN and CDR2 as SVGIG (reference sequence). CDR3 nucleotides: TGTGCCTGGAGCCTCGAGACCCAGTACTTC. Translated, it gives CAWSLETQYF.

The CDR3 is CATSRAYEGNQPQHF. For the CDR3, the DNA is TGTGCCACCAGCAGAGCGTACGAGGGCAATCAGCCCCAGCATTTT. The genes are TRBV15 and TRBJ1-5; D gene unclear. V was pared by 1 base and J by 2 bases, with 9 bases between. Germline assignment: CDR1 LNHNV and CDR2 YYDKDF (reference sequence). The CDR3 length is 15 residues.

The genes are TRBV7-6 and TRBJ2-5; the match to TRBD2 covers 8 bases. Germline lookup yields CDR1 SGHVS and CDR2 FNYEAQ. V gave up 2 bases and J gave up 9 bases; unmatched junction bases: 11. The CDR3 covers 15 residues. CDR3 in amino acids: CASSLWGAGAEAQYF. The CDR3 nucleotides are TGTGCCAGCAGCTTATGGGGAGCGGGGGCCGAAGCCCAGTACTTC.

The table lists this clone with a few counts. The CDR3 region is CASGAGGGPTDTQYF. CDR3 DNA: TGTGCCAGCGGAGCGGGGGGCGGACCCACAGATACGCAGTATTTT. The chain carries TRBV6-5 and TRBJ2-3; 9 bases agree with TRBD2. This CDR3 is 15 amino acids long. CDR1 and CDR2 from the germline V gene are MNHEY and SVGAGI. With V trimmed by 8 bases and J by 2 bases, 8 bases remained unmatched.

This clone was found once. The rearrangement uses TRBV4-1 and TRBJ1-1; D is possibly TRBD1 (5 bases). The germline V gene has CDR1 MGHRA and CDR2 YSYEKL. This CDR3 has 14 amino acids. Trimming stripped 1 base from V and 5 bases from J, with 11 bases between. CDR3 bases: TGCGCCAGCAGCCAAGCTAACGGGGGGACTGAAGCTTTCTTT. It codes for CASSQANGGTEAFF.

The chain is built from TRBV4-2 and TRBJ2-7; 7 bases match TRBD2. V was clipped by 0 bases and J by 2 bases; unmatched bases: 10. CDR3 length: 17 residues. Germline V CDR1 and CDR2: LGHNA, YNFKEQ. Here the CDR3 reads CASSQDWSGESPYEQYF. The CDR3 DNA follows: TGTGCCAGCAGCCAAGATTGGAGCGGGGAGTCTCCCTACGAGCAGTACTTC.

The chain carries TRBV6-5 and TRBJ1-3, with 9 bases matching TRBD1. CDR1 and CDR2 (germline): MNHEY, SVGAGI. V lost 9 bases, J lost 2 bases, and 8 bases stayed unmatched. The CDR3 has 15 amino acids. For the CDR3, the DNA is TGTGCCAGACCCCCGGGACAGGGCCCTGGAAACACCATATATTTT. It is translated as CARPPGQGPGNTIYF.

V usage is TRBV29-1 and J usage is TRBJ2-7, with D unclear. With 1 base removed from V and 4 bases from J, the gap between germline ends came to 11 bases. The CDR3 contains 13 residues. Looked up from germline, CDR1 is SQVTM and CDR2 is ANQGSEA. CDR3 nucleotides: TGCAGCGTTGAAGGCCAGAACGCTTACGAGCAGTACTTC. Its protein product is CSVEGQNAYEQYF.

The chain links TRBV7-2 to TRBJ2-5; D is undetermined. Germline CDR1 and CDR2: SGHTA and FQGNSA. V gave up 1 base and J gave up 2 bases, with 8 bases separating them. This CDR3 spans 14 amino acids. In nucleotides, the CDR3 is TGTGCCAGCAGCTTAGATGCAGGACAAGAGACCCAGTACTTC. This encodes CASSLDAGQETQYF. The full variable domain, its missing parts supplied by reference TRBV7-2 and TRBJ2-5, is GAGVSQSPSNKVTEKGKDVELRCDPISGHTALYWYRQSLGQGLEFLIYFQGNSAPDKSGLPSDRFSAERTGGSVSTLTIQRTQQEDSAVYLCASSLDAGQETQYFGPGTRLLVL.

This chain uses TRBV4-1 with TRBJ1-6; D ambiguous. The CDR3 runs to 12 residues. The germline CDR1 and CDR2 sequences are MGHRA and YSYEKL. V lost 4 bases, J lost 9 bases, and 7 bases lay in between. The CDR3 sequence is CASSREASPLHF. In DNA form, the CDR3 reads TGCGCCAGCAGCCGAGAAGCTTCACCCCTCCACTTT.

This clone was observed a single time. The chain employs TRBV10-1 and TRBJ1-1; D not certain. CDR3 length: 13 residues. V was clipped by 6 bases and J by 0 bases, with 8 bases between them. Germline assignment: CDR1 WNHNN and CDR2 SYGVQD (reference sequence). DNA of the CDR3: TGCGCCAGCAGAGTGGGCCTGAACACTGAAGCTTTCTTT. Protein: CASRVGLNTEAFF.

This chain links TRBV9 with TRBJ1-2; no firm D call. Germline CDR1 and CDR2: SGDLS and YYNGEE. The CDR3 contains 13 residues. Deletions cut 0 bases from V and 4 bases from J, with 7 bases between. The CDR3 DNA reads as TGTGCCAGCAGCGTAGGCCAGGCCTATGGCTACACCTTC. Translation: CASSVGQAYGYTF.

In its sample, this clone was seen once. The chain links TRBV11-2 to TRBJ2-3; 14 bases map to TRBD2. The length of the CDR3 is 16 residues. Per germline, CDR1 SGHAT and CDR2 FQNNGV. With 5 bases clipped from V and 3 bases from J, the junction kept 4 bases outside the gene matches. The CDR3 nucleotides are TGTGCCAGCAGCGCAAGACTAGCGGGGGGGACAGATACGCAGTATTTT. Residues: CASSARLAGGTDTQYF. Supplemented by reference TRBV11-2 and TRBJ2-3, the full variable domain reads EAGVAQSPRYKIIEKRQSVAFWCNPISGHATLYWYQQILGQGPKLLIQFQNNGVVDDSQLPKDRFSAERLKGVDSTLKIQPAKLEDSAVYLCASSARLAGGTDTQYFGPGTRLTVL.

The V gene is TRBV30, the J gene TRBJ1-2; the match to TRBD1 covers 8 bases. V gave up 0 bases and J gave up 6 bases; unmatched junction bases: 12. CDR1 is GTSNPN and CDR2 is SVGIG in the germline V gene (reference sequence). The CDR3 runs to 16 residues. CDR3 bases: TGTGCCTGGAGTGTACCCTTGACAGGGGAGCGTGATGGCTACACCTTC. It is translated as CAWSVPLTGERDGYTF.